This note documents a single T cell receptor beta chain sequence. This clone was seen a single time. Its cognate antigen has yet to be identified. No much larger clone exists at a distance of one base, and base qualities are not known. The CDR3 runs 15 residues from the cysteine to the phenylalanine. Solely the CDR3 DNA is kept, with 45 bases framed from the first base. The junction shows trimming of 5 bases on V and 5 bases on J, plus 18 bases between the germline ends. The germline V gene (reference sequence) yields LNHDA for CDR1 and SQIVND for CDR2. The method behind the library was the immunoSEQ multiplex PCR assay. Following the manufacturer's protocol, the hsTCRB Kit was used to amplify rearranged TCR beta chain sequences. Sequencing of TCRB libraries was carried out on an Illumina MiSeq. On the authors' methods: Demultiplexing, trimming and gene mapping were performed with the kit vendor's proprietary platform. The source is immuneACCESS, and TCRdb retained only in-frame sequences with V and J called. Part of the clones is not carried over; for the studies checked, unresolved V genes explain less than half of this, and the remainder is unexplained. The V and J calls and the clone size are those of that table, but D and trimming were determined from the DNA. In this sample the table shows approximately 60,000 clones, about 81% of which occur a single time. About 8.8% of the sample lies in the top ten.

This entry is derived from a study of a mutant IDH1 vaccine in newly diagnosed glioma (dated by TCRdb to the early 2020s). Broadly, across the study: Patients received eight vaccinations in weeks 1, 3, 5, 7, 11, 15, 19 and 23, corresponding to visits V03 through V10. In the chemotherapy-containing groups, vaccination started alongside temozolomide cycles, whereas in patients who had radiotherapy alone it started 4-6 weeks after radiotherapy. Of the approximately 29 treated patients, about 62% were male and roughly 40% were female, and a mean age of about 37 years was recorded. Before enrollment, most patients had been given radiochemotherapy with temozolomide as standard therapy, while the rest had received either radiotherapy alone or temozolomide alone. Peripheral blood was drawn at six visits: V03 (baseline), V05, V07, V10, V12 and V13. For exploratory analyses, longitudinal TCRB deep sequencing was carried out in around 24 treated patients wherever samples were available. The investigation overall reported the following: Immune responses induced by the vaccine were seen in around 94% of patients across multiple MHC alleles. Availability determined which PBMC samples were chosen for TCRB deep sequencing. No apparent relationship was observed between pseudoprogression and alterations in the top peripheral T cell clonotypes detected by TCRB sequencing. It was noted by the authors that analyses of patient blood samples could not be reproduced owing to sample limitations.

The sample's time point label is to be understood as: week 23, last vaccination. Every vaccine dose consisted of 300 ug of a 20-mer mutant IDH1 peptide in Montanide, administered subcutaneously together with topical imiquimod. Donors had newly diagnosed WHO grade 3 or 4 IDH1-mutant astrocytomas with loss of nuclear ATRX. The samples were drawn from NOA16, a multicentre, single-arm, open-label phase I trial in Germany that tested a mutant IDH1 peptide vaccine in humans for the first time. Genomic DNA for TCRB sequencing was extracted from EDTA blood using the DNeasy Blood and Tissue Kit. Sample: PBMCs, taken from a glioma patient whose treatment included an IDH1 peptide vaccine. This sequence was found in a woman between 40 and 50 years old with glioma. Some clones in this sample may be carry-over from other donors' samples. Here the chain combines TRBV19 and TRBJ2-5; tentative D gene TRBD1, with 5 bases matching. The sequenced DNA is TGTGCCAGTAGTGACAGACCCCAAAGTTATGAGACCCAGTACTTC. Its translation is CASSDRPQSYETQYF.